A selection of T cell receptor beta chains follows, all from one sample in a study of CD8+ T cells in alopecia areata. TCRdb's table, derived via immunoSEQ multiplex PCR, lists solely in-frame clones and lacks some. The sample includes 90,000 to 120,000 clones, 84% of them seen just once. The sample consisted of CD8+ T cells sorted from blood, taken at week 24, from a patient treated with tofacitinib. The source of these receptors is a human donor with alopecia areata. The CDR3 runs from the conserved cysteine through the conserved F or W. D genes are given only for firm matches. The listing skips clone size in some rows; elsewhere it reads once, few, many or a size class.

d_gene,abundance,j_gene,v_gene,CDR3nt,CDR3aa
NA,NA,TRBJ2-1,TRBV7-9,TGTGCCAGCAGCTTAGGACGGATCTACAATGAGCAGTTCTTC,CASSLGRIYNEQFF
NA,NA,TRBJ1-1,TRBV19,TGTGCCAGTAGTATCAAAGAGAGACGAGCTGAAGCTTTCTTT,CASSIKERRAEAFF
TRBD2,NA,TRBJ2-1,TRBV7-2,TGTGCCAGCAGCTTCCTAGCGGGAGGGGCGTACAATGAGCAGTTCTTC,CASSFLAGGAYNEQFF
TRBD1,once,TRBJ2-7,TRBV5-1,TGCGCCAGCAGTCAGGACAGGCCCACCTACGAGCAGTACTTC,CASSQDRPTYEQYF
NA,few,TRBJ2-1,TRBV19,TGTGCCAGTAGTATCCCCGAGGCTAGTCAGGGCGAGCAGTTCTTC,CASSIPEASQGEQFF
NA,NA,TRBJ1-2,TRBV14,TGTGCCAGCAGCCAAGTGGGGCTGGGTGGCTACACCTTC,CASSQVGLGGYTF
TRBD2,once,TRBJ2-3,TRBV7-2,TGTGCCAGCAGCTTAGCTCAGGGACTAGCGGGGAGCACAGATACGCAGTATTTT,CASSLAQGLAGSTDTQYF
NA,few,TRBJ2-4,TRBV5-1,TGCGCCAGCAGCCACATCCAAGGGGACATTCAGTACTTC,CASSHIQGDIQYF
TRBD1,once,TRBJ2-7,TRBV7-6,TGTGCCAGCAGCCCGGCCTTTAGACAGGGGGCGCTCGAGCAGTACTTC,CASSPAFRQGALEQYF
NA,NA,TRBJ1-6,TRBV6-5,TGTGCCAGCAGTTACTCACCGGGTTTCTATAATTCACCCCTCCACTTT,CASSYSPGFYNSPLHF
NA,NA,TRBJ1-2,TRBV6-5,TGTGCCAGCAGTTACTCGGAGGGGGATAACTATGGCTACACCTTC,CASSYSEGDNYGYTF
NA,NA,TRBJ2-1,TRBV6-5,TGTGCCAGCAGTTACGAGAGCTTCAATGAGCAGTTCTTC,CASSYESFNEQFF
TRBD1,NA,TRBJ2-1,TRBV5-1,TGCGCCAGCAGCCCCGGGACAGGAAGATACAATGAGCAGTTCTTC,CASSPGTGRYNEQFF
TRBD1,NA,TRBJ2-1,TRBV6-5,TGTGCCAGCAGTCTCCGGGACAGGGCTTACAATGAGCAGTTCTTC,CASSLRDRAYNEQFF
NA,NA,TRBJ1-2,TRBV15,TGTGCCACCAGCAGAGATTTGGCTACTAACTATGGCTACACCTTC,CATSRDLATNYGYTF
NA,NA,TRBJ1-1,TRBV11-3,TGTGCCAGCAGCTTAGTTCCGGGCTCCACTGAAGCTTTCTTT,CASSLVPGSTEAFF
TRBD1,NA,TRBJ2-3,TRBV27,TGTGCCAGCAGCCTACTACCGGGACAGGGGTACACAGATACGCAGTATTTT,CASSLLPGQGYTDTQYF
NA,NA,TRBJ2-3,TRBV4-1,TGCGCCAGCAGCCAAGTCGGGGGAGAACTCACAGATACGCAGTATTTT,CASSQVGGELTDTQYF
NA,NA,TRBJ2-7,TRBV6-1,TGTGCCAGCAGTGACAGTGGCGAGCAGTACTTC,CASSDSGEQYF
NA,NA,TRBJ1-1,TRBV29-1,TGCAGCGTTGACAGGGGAAACACTGAAGCTTTCTTT,CSVDRGNTEAFF
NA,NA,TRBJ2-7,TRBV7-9,TGTGCCAGCAGCTTAGTCGCAGCCGCCTACGAGCAGTACTTC,CASSLVAAAYEQYF
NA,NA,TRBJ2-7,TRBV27,TGTGCCAGCAGTTTAAAGGTCGCCGGCGAGCAGTACTTC,CASSLKVAGEQYF
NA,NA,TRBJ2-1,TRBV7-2,TGTGCCAGCAGCTTGGCCCCGGGTTCTAATGAGCAGTTCTTC,CASSLAPGSNEQFF
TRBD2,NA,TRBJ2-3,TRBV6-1,TGTGCCAGCATGGCGGGGGACACAGATACGCAGTATTTT,CASMAGDTDTQYF
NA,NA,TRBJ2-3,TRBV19,TGTGCCAGTAGTCTGGGGCCTAGGGGCACAGATACGCAGTATTTT,CASSLGPRGTDTQYF
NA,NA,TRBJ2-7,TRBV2,TGTGCCAGCAGTCGCCACCCAGGGGGCGCGGGAGACGAGCAGTACTTC,CASSRHPGGAGDEQYF
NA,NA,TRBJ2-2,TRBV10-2,TGCGCCAGCAGTGGGGGCTCCGGGGAGCTGTTTTTT,CASSGGSGELFF
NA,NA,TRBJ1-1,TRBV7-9,TGTGCCAGCAGCCACCGGGTTTCGAACACTGAAGCTTTCTTT,CASSHRVSNTEAFF
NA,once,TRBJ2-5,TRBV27,TGTGCCAGCAGTAACCGGGATGGGGAGACCCAGTACTTC,CASSNRDGETQYF
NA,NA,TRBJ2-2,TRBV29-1,TGCAGCGTTAGACAGGATAACACCGGGGAGCTGTTTTTT,CSVRQDNTGELFF
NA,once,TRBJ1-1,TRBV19,TGTGCCAGTAGTATGTGGGGGAACACTGAAGCTTTCTTT,CASSMWGNTEAFF
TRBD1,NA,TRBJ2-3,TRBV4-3,TGCGCCAGCAGCCAAGAGTTTACAGGGGACCCGTTGGATACGCAGTATTTT,CASSQEFTGDPLDTQYF
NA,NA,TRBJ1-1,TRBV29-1,TGCAGCGTGGTTCTGGCGAACACTGAAGCTTTCTTT,CSVVLANTEAFF
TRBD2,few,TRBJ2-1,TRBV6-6,TGTGCCAGTGCCGGACTAGCGGACTACAATGAGCAGTTCTTC,CASAGLADYNEQFF
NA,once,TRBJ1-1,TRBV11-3,TGTGCCAGCAGCTTGACGGGAGGGTACACTGAAGCTTTCTTT,CASSLTGGYTEAFF
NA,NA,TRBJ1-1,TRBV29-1,TGCAGCGTTGAAGATCTTATAGTTATGAACACTGAAGCTTTCTTT,CSVEDLIVMNTEAFF
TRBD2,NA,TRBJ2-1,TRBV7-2,TGTGCCAGCAGTCCAGAAGCTAGCGGGGGTTACAATGAGCAGTTCTTC,CASSPEASGGYNEQFF
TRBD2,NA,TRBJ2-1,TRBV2,TGTGCCAGCAGGGCCGGGGGGAGCTCCTACAATGAGCAGTTCTTC,CASRAGGSSYNEQFF
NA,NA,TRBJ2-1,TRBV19,TGTGCCAGTAGTATCGCGGACAGCTCCTACAATGAGCAGTTCTTC,CASSIADSSYNEQFF
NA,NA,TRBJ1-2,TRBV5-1,TGCGCCAGCAGCCCGGATATCGGACGGGGAGCGGCCGGCTACACCTTC,CASSPDIGRGAAGYTF
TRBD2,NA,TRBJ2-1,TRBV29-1,TGCAGCGTTGTGACGGCGGGGGGAACATACAATGAGCAGTTCTTC,CSVVTAGGTYNEQFF
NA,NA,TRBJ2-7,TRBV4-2,TGTGCCAGCAGCCAAGAATTTGGCCGTCGCTACGAGCAGTACTTC,CASSQEFGRRYEQYF
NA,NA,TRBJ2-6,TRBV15,TGTGCCGTTACAGGGAGTGGGGCCAACGTCCTGACTTTC,CAVTGSGANVLTF
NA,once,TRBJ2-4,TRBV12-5,TGTGCTAGTGGTTTGAAGTCCTTCGACATAGCCAAAAACATTCAGTACTTC,CASGLKSFDIAKNIQYF
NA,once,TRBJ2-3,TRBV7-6,TGTGCCAGCAGCCCCGCGGCTCGGGATACGCAGTATTTT,CASSPAARDTQYF
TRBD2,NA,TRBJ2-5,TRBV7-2,TGTGCCAGCAGCTTAGGGGAGGGTCAAGAGACCCAGTACTTC,CASSLGEGQETQYF
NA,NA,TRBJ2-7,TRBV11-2,TGTGCCAGCAGCCGAGGGGGCTCCTACGAGCAGTACTTC,CASSRGGSYEQYF
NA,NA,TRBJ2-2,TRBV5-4,TGTGCCAGCAAGATCGGCACCGGGGAGCTGTTTTTT,CASKIGTGELFF